This TCR beta chain was observed in a study of cytomegalovirus exposure and HLA in healthy donors. At the level of the study: Approximately 180 million T cells yielded 100 million or so unique TCR beta sequences, as an earlier analysis found.

Germline V gives CDR1 MNHNY, CDR2 SVGAGI (reference sequence). Trimming removed 10 bases from V and 9 bases from J; junction bases left unmatched: 22. CDR3 length equals 16 residues. General study findings and limits: In a later analysis, compared with equally common non-associated chains, HLA-associated beta chains were more expanded.

Comments on this clone: As yet, its antigen is unknown.

This PCR relied on a set of 60 Vbeta primers and 13 Jbeta primers. This table comes from immunoSEQ multiplex PCR, and its TCRdb copy is limited to in-frame clones, with some not included. The sample lists 90,000 to 120,000 clones, 65% to 80% seen once, with about 3.4% in the top ten. The genes are TRBV6-6 and TRBJ2-7; 9 bases fit TRBD1. This clonotype originated in a middle-aged woman in good health and CMV-seronegative. Input material: PBMCs. The CDR3 nucleotides read TGTGCCACCCGCACCACAGGGACAGGGCATCCCTCAAGGCAGTACTTC. Encoded protein: CATRTTGTGHPSRQYF.